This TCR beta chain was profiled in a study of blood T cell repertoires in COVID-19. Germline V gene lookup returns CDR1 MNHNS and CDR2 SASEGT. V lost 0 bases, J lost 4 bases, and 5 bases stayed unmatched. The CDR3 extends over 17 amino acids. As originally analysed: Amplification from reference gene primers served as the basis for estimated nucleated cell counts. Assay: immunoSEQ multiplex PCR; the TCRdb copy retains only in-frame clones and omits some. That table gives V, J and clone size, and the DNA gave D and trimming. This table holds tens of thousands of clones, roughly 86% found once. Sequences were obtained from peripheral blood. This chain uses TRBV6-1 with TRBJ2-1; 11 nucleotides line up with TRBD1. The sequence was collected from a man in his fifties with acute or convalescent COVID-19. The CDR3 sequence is CASSEAGGQGGYNEQFF. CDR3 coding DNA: TGTGCCAGCAGTGAAGCGGGGGGACAGGGGGGTTACAATGAGCAGTTCTTC.